Below are 16 T cell receptor beta chains sequenced from a single sample in a study of cytomegalovirus exposure and HLA in healthy donors. Amplification used 60 Vbeta primers and 13 Jbeta primers. Assay used: immunoSEQ multiplex PCR; TCRdb lists only in-frame clones, some missing. The sample lists 100,000 to 150,000 clones; 60% to 80% were seen once. The specimen was PBMCs. All receptors come from a woman between 45 and 60 years old in good health and CMV-seronegative.

V gene TRBV15 combines with J gene TRBJ2-3, with TRBD1 matching 7 bases. The V segment lost 5 bases and the J segment 0 bases; nucleotides outside the gene matches: 8. Germline CDR1 LNHNV, CDR2 YYDKDF (reference sequence). The CDR3 is made up of 16 amino acids. The CDR3 is CATSLRRDSSTDTQYF. The CDR3 DNA is TGTGCCACCAGCCTCAGAAGGGACAGCAGCACAGATACGCAGTATTTT.

V gene TRBV5-1 combines with J gene TRBJ2-7; 7 bases line up with TRBD2. J lost 6 bases, V lost 0 bases, and 6 bases had no gene match. This CDR3 spans 14 amino acids. Per the germline V gene, CDR1 is SGHRS and CDR2 is YFSETQ. CDR3 nucleotide sequence: TGCGCCAGCAGCTTGGTTGGGGGGGAGATCGAGCAGTACTTC. This sequence encodes CASSLVGGEIEQYF.

Remarks on this clone: The junction does not match germline at one end; this may be a read error. The CDR3 DNA sequence: TGTGCTAGCAGCACAGGGGACAGGTTGTGCACTGAAGCTTTCTTT. Translation gives CASSTGDRLCTEAFF. The chain combines TRBV7-7 with TRBJ1-1; 8 bases map to TRBD1. Germline CDR1 and CDR2: SSHAT and FNYEAQ (reference sequence). This CDR3 is built from 15 residues.

The rearrangement links TRBV6-5 to TRBJ2-7; possibly TRBD2 for D (6 bases). Germline V gene data show CDR1 as MNHEY and CDR2 as SVGAGI. The CDR3 loop spans 13 amino acids. V lost 8 bases, J lost 0 bases, and 11 bases lay in between. The CDR3 here is CASGKEGSYEQYF. The CDR3, as DNA: TGTGCCAGCGGTAAGGAGGGCTCCTACGAGCAGTACTTC.

V gene TRBV19 combines with J gene TRBJ2-1; 10 nucleotides line up with TRBD1. The CDR3 is 15 residues long. V was clipped by 5 bases and J by 5 bases; unmatched bases: 6. Germline V gene lookup returns CDR1 LNHDA and CDR2 SQIVND (reference sequence). The CDR3 is CASSDPGQGNNEQFF. The DNA for the CDR3 is TGTGCCAGTAGTGACCCGGGACAGGGGAACAATGAGCAGTTCTTC.

A remark on this clone: The junction and the germline gene differ at one end; a read error may be behind it. The V call is TRBV7-7, the J call TRBJ2-1; TRBD2 matches 7 bases. The CDR3 totals 13 residues. The germline gives CDR1 SSHAT, CDR2 FNYEAQ (reference sequence). Written as DNA, the CDR3 is TGTGCTAGCAGCTTATCTGGGGGGGGTGAGCAGTTCTTC. Protein sequence: CASSLSGGGEQFF. The full variable domain, its missing parts supplied by reference TRBV7-7 and TRBJ2-1, is GAGVSQSPRYKVTKRGQDVTLRCDPISSHATLYWYQQALGQGPEFLTYFNYEAQPDKSGLPSDRFSAERPEGSISTLTIQRTEQRDSAMYRCASSLSGGGEQFFGPGTRLTVL.

This chain links TRBV28 with TRBJ2-2, with 9 bases matching TRBD1. CDR1 is MDHEN and CDR2 is SYDVKM in the germline V gene. J gave up 5 bases and V 6 bases, and 7 bases lay outside the gene matches. The length of the CDR3 is 15 residues. The CDR3 coding sequence is TGTGCCAGCAGAGTCCGGGACAGGGCTACCGGGGAGCTGTTTTTT. Its protein product is CASRVRDRATGELFF.

The chain is built from TRBV21-1 and TRBJ2-3; the table's TRBD2 call for D was not verified on the DNA. TRBV21-1 is described as a pseudogene. The CDR3 totals 15 residues. The chain's CDR3 is CANVIAGASTDTQYF. For the CDR3, the DNA is TGTGCCAACGTGATAGCGGGGGCTAGCACAGATACGCAGTATTTT.

This chain uses TRBV5-8 with TRBJ1-2, with TRBD1 matching 10 bases. The CDR3 has 15 amino acids. The V segment lost 5 bases and the J segment 5 bases; nucleotides outside the gene matches: 9. Per the germline V gene, CDR1 is SGHTS and CDR2 is YDEGEE. The CDR3 loop is CASRNRDRGGYGYTF. The CDR3 DNA reads TGTGCCAGCAGGAACCGGGACAGGGGAGGATATGGCTACACCTTC.

V and J are TRBV5-1 and TRBJ2-2, with 11 bases that match TRBD2. The J segment lost 4 bases and the V segment lost 3 bases, leaving 5 bases of the junction unmatched. Germline CDR1 reads SGHRS; CDR2 reads YFSETQ. This CDR3 is 16 amino acids long. The CDR3 protein is CASSWAGTSGTGELFF. The DNA of the CDR3 is TGCGCCAGCAGCTGGGCCGGGACTAGCGGCACCGGGGAGCTGTTTTTT.

CDR3 sequence: CASSRRQGVGEKLFF. The CDR3 nucleotides are TGTGCCAGCAGTCGAAGACAGGGGGTAGGGGAAAAACTGTTTTTT. The J gene is TRBJ1-4, the V gene TRBV5-6, with TRBD1 matching 9 bases. Germline CDR1 and CDR2: SGHDT and YYEEEE. V shed 5 bases and J 8 bases; nucleotides not matched to a gene: 10. The CDR3 consists of 15 residues.

This chain links TRBV28 with TRBJ2-5; D may be TRBD2 (6 bases). CDR1 is MDHEN, CDR2 SYDVKM, per germline. The length of the CDR3 is 11 residues. Between the trimmed V and J ends, which lost 5 bases and 11 bases, there was a span of 12 bases. CDR3 sequence: CASSIVREQYF. The CDR3 bases are TGTGCCAGCAGTATAGTCCGGGAGCAGTACTTC.

The table lists this clone with a few counts. Other DNA sequences from this sample encode an identical CDR3 as well. The chain uses TRBV6-1 and TRBJ2-7; no clear D gene. Germline V lookup: CDR1 MNHNS, CDR2 SASEGT. The CDR3 extends over 16 amino acids. Trimming cost V 0 bases and J 0 bases, with 12 bases left between them. In DNA form, the CDR3 reads TGTGCCAGCAGTGAAGCGCTGGCGAGGAGCTCCTACGAGCAGTACTTC. It codes for CASSEALARSSYEQYF.

The rearrangement joins TRBV6-5 to TRBJ1-2, with D possibly being TRBD1 (6 bases). Per germline, CDR1 MNHEY and CDR2 SVGAGI. The CDR3 loop spans 15 amino acids. V lost 6 bases, J lost 8 bases, and 22 bases lay in between. The CDR3 reads CASSPYRELNPGYTF. The CDR3 DNA reads TGTGCCAGCAGCCCATACAGGGAGTTAAATCCCGGCTACACCTTC.

The J gene is TRBJ2-1, the V gene TRBV5-6, with 8 nucleotides matching TRBD2. This CDR3 has 14 amino acids. The V segment lost 6 bases and the J segment 6 bases; nucleotides outside the gene matches: 8. Germline CDR1 reads SGHDT; CDR2 reads YYEEEE. CDR3 DNA: TGTGCCAGCACAAGCGGGGGCTTAGGCAATGAGCAGTTCTTC. It codes for CASTSGGLGNEQFF.

The chain combines TRBV28 with TRBJ2-5, with 10 bases aligning to TRBD1. Gene TRBJ2-7 matches the end of the DNA better, so the J call may be wrong. The CDR3 extends over 13 amino acids. Germline V lookup: CDR1 MDHEN, CDR2 SYDVKM. The CDR3 region is CASRDRGSYEQYF. CDR3 in DNA: TGTGCCAGCCGGGACAGGGGTTCCTACGAGCAGTACTTC.